These T cell receptor beta chains were read from a single sample in a study of T-cell reconstitution after alpha-beta-depleted transplantation in children. From the PCR reads, TCRdb called clonotypes with MiXCR, one entry per CDR3 protein. Among fewer than 450,000 distinct CDR3 sequences listed, roughly 16% were seen once. The material was PBMCs, mostly from graft donor cells, obtained 360 days after TCRalphabeta/CD19-depleted stem cell transplant. The receptors here all came from a male patient between 2 and 10 years old who had a stem cell transplant for acute lymphoblastic leukemia, so the T cells may come from the graft donor. Each CDR3 is given with its conserved first and last residue. Each record gives: J gene, V gene, CDR3 protein.

j_gene: TRBJ2-7; v_gene: TRBV29-1; CDR3aa: CSVFDRGVYEQYF
j_gene: TRBJ2-1; v_gene: TRBV5-1; CDR3aa: CASSLAGQIRPFF
j_gene: TRBJ2-7; v_gene: TRBV20-1; CDR3aa: CSARDGVNPYEQYF
j_gene: TRBJ2-7; v_gene: TRBV12-3/TRBV12-4; CDR3aa: CASSFAVEQYF
j_gene: TRBJ2-3; v_gene: TRBV12-3/TRBV12-4; CDR3aa: CASSPDLSGSADTQYF
j_gene: TRBJ2-7; v_gene: TRBV27; CDR3aa: CASSLAAGPWEQYF
j_gene: TRBJ2-5; v_gene: TRBV7-6; CDR3aa: CASSSYGTVLETQYF
j_gene: TRBJ2-1; v_gene: TRBV6-2/TRBV6-3; CDR3aa: CASSYPWTSGFSYNEQFF
j_gene: TRBJ2-3; v_gene: TRBV5-6; CDR3aa: CASSLEGTSTDTQYF
j_gene: TRBJ2-5; v_gene: TRBV7-8; CDR3aa: CASSSPGSWAQYF
j_gene: TRBJ1-2; v_gene: TRBV15; CDR3aa: CATSQSLTGDYGYTF
j_gene: TRBJ2-1; v_gene: TRBV20-1; CDR3aa: CSARDPPSGVYNEQFF
j_gene: TRBJ1-1; v_gene: TRBV5-1; CDR3aa: CASSWDRGSEAFF
j_gene: TRBJ2-1; v_gene: TRBV4-1; CDR3aa: CASSQDRVQAVYNEQFF
j_gene: TRBJ1-6; v_gene: TRBV2; CDR3aa: CASSYSGNSPLHF
j_gene: TRBJ2-3; v_gene: TRBV15; CDR3aa: CATSATLLEGRTDTQYF
j_gene: TRBJ2-7; v_gene: TRBV7-8; CDR3aa: CASSLGLGSVEQYF
j_gene: TRBJ1-3; v_gene: TRBV7-9; CDR3aa: CASSLASGQGFFYTIYF
j_gene: TRBJ2-6; v_gene: TRBV6-2/TRBV6-3; CDR3aa: CASSYEVWQVKGANVLTF
j_gene: TRBJ2-2; v_gene: TRBV7-9; CDR3aa: CATSIKVTGELFF
j_gene: TRBJ1-2; v_gene: TRBV21-1; CDR3aa: CASSNDRDYGYTF
j_gene: TRBJ2-7; v_gene: TRBV20-1; CDR3aa: CSARVSTSGYYEQYF
j_gene: TRBJ1-3; v_gene: TRBV10-3; CDR3aa: CAISGTGLVSGNTIYF
j_gene: TRBJ2-3; v_gene: TRBV5-1; CDR3aa: CASSSQGASTDTQYF
j_gene: TRBJ2-2; v_gene: TRBV5-1; CDR3aa: CASSLASGARSGELFF
j_gene: TRBJ1-4; v_gene: TRBV7-9; CDR3aa: CASSPIREKLFF
j_gene: TRBJ2-7; v_gene: TRBV15; CDR3aa: CATSSQSSYEQYF
j_gene: TRBJ2-3; v_gene: TRBV14; CDR3aa: CASSQGFLTDTQYF
j_gene: TRBJ2-1; v_gene: TRBV11-1; CDR3aa: CASITTSPNKGSYNEQFF
j_gene: TRBJ2-7; v_gene: TRBV20-1; CDR3aa: CSARETGGYEQYF
j_gene: TRBJ1-3; v_gene: TRBV10-3; CDR3aa: CAISDIRSSGNTIYF
j_gene: TRBJ2-5; v_gene: TRBV5-5; CDR3aa: CASSRGLAGGQETQYF
j_gene: TRBJ2-1; v_gene: TRBV10-3; CDR3aa: CAISVPLGNEQFF
j_gene: TRBJ2-3; v_gene: TRBV20-1; CDR3aa: CSASSLTGDTDTQYF
j_gene: TRBJ2-7; v_gene: TRBV29-1; CDR3aa: CSVVEPYYEQYF
j_gene: TRBJ1-2; v_gene: TRBV20-1; CDR3aa: CSATQDRSNYGYTF
j_gene: TRBJ1-2; v_gene: TRBV27; CDR3aa: CASSLYPPSTGGDNYGYTF
j_gene: TRBJ2-3; v_gene: TRBV7-2; CDR3aa: CASSLESGSTDTQYF
j_gene: TRBJ2-7; v_gene: TRBV6-5; CDR3aa: CASSYSSSRGSYEQYF
j_gene: TRBJ1-2; v_gene: TRBV5-6; CDR3aa: CASSLADRYLYGYTF
j_gene: TRBJ1-1; v_gene: TRBV29-1; CDR3aa: CSVETGLTEAFF
j_gene: TRBJ2-7; v_gene: TRBV7-3; CDR3aa: CASSLGPTGSPYEQYF
j_gene: TRBJ2-1; v_gene: TRBV4-1; CDR3aa: CASSQDHLPAPANEQFF
j_gene: TRBJ1-2; v_gene: TRBV6-1; CDR3aa: CASSPGPPGGYTF
j_gene: TRBJ2-3; v_gene: TRBV6-1; CDR3aa: CASSGGRADTQYF
j_gene: TRBJ2-1; v_gene: TRBV10-2; CDR3aa: CASSSVGEEQFF